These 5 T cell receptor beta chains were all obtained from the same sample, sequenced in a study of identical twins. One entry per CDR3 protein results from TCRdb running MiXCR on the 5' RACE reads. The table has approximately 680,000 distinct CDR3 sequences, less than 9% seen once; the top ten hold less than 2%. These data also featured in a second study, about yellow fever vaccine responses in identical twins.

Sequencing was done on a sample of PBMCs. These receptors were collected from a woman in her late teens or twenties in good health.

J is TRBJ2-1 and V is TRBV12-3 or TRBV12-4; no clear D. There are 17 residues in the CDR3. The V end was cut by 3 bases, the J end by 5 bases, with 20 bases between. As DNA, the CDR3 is TGTGCCAGCAGTTTCGGTCAGAAAACTAAAATTAACAATGAGCAGTTCTTC. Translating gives CASSFGQKTKINNEQFF.

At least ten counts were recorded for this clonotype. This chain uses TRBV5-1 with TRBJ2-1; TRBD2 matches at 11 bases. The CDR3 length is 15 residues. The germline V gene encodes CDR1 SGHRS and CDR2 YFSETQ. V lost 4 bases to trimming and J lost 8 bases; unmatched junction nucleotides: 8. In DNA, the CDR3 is TGCGCCAGCAGCCCGTCTAGCGGGGGGACCGATGAGCAGTTCTTC. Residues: CASSPSSGGTDEQFF.

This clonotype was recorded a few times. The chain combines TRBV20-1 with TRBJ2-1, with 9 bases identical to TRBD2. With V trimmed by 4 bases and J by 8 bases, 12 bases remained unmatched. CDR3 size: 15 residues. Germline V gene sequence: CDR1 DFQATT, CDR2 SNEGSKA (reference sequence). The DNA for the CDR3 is TGCAGTGCTACGAGGGCGGCGGGGGGGCCAGATGAGCAGTTCTTC. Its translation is CSATRAAGGPDEQFF.

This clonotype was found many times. The CDR3 is CASSLVSIGTEAFF. The CDR3 region has the DNA TGTGCCAGCAGTTTAGTGTCCATTGGGACTGAAGCTTTCTTT. The chain carries TRBV12-3 or TRBV12-4 and TRBJ1-1; D not certain. There are 14 residues in the CDR3. V lost 1 base, J lost 5 bases, and 11 bases lay in between.

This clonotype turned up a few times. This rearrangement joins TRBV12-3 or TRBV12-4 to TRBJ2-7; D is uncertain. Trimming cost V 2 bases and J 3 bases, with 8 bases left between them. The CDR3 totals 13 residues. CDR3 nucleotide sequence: TGTGCCAGCAGTTTAAACGGCGGCTACGAGCAGTACGTC. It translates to CASSLNGGYEQYV.